Detailed here is one T cell receptor (beta chain). The data were taken from a study of blood T cell repertoires in COVID-19. This CDR3 has 16 residues. Per germline, CDR1 GTSNPN and CDR2 SVGIG (reference sequence). V lost 4 bases and J lost 4; bases outside the gene matches: 15. As processed by the authors: Amplification with reference gene primers provided the estimates of nucleated cell counts. Using immunoSEQ multiplex PCR, the repertoire was profiled, and TCRdb retains in-frame clones only, with some absent. That table supplies the V and J calls and clone size; D and trimming were determined from the DNA. The repertoire consists of fewer than 70,000 clones, with about 79% occurring once and the leading ten covering around 5.9%.

The chain uses TRBV30 and TRBJ1-1, with TRBD1 matching 7 bases. Sequenced input: peripheral blood. This receptor was obtained from a woman aged 55-70 years with acute or convalescent COVID-19. The CDR3 is CAWTSGQISWGTEAFF. The CDR3 bases are TGTGCCTGGACCTCGGGACAGATATCTTGGGGCACTGAAGCTTTCTTT.